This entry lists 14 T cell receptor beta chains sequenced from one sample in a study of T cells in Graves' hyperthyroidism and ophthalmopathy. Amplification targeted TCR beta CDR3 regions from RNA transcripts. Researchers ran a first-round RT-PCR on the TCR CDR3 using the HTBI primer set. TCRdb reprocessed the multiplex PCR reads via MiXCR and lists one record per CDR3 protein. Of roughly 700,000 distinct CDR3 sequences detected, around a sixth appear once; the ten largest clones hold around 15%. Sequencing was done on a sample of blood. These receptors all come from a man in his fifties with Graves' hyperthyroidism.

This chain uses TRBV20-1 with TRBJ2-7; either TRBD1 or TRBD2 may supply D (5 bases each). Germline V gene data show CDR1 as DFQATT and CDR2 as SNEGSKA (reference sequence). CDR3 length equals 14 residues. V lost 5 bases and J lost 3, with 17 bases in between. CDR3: CSAPFSGPSYEQYF. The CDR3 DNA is TGCAGTGCTCCCTTTTCGGGACCGAGCTACGAGCAGTACTTC.

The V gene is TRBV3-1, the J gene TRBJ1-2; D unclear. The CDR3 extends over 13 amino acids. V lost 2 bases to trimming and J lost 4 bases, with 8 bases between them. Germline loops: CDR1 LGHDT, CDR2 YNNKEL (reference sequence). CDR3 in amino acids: CASSQQGSYGYTF. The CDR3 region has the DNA TGTGCCAGCAGCCAACAAGGTTCCTATGGCTACACCTTC. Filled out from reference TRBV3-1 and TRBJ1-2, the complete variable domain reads DTAVSQTPKYLVTQMGNDKSIKCEQNLGHDTMYWYKQDSKKFLKIMFSYNNKELIINETVPNRFSPKSPDKAHLNLHINSLELGDSAVYFCASSQQGSYGYTFGSGTRLTVV.

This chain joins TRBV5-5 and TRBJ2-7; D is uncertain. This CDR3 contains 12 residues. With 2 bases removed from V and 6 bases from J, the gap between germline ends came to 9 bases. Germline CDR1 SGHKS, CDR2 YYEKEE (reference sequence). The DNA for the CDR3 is TGTGCCAGCAGCTTCCTGGCTCCCGAGCAGTACTTC. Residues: CASSFLAPEQYF. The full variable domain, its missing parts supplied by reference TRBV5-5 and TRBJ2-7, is DAGVTQSPTHLIKTRGQQVTLRCSPISGHKSVSWYQQVLGQGPQFIFQYYEKEERGRGNFPDRFSARQFPNYSSELNVNALLLGDSALYLCASSFLAPEQYFGPGTRLTVT.

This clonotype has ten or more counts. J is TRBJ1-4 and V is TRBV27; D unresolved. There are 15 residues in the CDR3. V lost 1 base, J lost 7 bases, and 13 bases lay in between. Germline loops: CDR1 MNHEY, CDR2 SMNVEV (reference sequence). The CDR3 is CASSLFVPPGEKLFF. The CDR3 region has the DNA TGTGCCAGCAGTTTATTTGTCCCACCCGGTGAAAAACTGTTTTTT.

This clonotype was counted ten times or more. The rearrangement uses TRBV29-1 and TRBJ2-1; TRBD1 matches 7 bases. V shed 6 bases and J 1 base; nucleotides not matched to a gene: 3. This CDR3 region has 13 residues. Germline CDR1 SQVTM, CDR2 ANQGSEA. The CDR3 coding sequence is TGCAGCGTCAGACAGGGTTCCTACAATGAGCAGTTCTTC. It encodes CSVRQGSYNEQFF.

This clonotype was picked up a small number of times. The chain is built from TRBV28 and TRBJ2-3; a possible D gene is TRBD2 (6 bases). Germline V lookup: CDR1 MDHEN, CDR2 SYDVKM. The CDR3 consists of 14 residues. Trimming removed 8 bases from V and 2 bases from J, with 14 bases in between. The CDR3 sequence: CASVMGGLTDTQYF. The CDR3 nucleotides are TGTGCCAGCGTCATGGGGGGACTCACAGATACGCAGTATTTT.

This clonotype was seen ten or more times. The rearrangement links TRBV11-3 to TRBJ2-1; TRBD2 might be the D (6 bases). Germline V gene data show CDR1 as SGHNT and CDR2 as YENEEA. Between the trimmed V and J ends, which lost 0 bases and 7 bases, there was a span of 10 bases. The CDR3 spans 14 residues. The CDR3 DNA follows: TGTGCCAGCAGCTTAGAGGCTAGCGTTAATGAGCAGTTCTTC. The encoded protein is CASSLEASVNEQFF.

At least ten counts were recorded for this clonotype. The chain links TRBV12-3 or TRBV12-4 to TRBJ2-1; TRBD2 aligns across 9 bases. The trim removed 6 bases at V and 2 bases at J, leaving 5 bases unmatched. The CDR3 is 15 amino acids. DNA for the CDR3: TGTGCCAGCAGCAAGCGGGGGGATACCTACAATGAGCAGTTCTTC. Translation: CASSKRGDTYNEQFF.

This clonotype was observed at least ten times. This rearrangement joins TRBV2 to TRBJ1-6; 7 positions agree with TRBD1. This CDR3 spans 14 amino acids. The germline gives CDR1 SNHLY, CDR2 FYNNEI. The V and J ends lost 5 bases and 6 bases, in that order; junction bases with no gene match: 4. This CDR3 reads CASSNYRGNSPLHF. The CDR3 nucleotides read TGTGCCAGCAGTAACTACAGGGGTAATTCACCCCTCCACTTT.

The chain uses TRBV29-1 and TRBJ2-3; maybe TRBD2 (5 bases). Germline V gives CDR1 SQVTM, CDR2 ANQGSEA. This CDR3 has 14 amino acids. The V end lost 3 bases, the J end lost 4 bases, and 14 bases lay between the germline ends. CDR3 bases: TGCAGCGTTGATGACTATTACCCTTCAGATACGCAGTATTTT. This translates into CSVDDYYPSDTQYF.

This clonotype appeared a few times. The CDR3 DNA follows: TGTGCCAGTAGGCAATCTGGGGCCAACGTCCTGACTTTC. Translation gives CASRQSGANVLTF. The J gene is TRBJ2-6, the V gene TRBV19; unclear D gene. Germline loops: CDR1 LNHDA, CDR2 SQIVND (reference sequence). The CDR3 loop spans 13 amino acids. Trimming stripped 6 bases from V and 1 base from J, with 4 bases between. The variable domain in full, completed from reference TRBV19 and TRBJ2-6, reads DGGITQSPKYLFRKEGQNVTLSCEQNLNHDAMYWYRQDPGQGLRLIYYSQIVNDFQKGDIAEGYSVSREKKESFPLTVTSAQKNPTAFYLCASRQSGANVLTFGAGSRLTVL.

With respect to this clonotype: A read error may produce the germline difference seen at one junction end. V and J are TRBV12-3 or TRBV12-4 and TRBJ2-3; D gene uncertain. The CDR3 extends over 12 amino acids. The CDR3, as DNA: TGTGCCAGCAGTATCCTAACAGATACGCAGTGTTTT. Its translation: CASSILTDTQCF.

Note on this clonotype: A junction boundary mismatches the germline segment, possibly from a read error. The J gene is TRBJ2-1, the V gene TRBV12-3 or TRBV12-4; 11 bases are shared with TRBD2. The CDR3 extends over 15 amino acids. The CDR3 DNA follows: TGTGCCAGCAGTTTGGGACTAGCGGTAAACAATGAGCAGTCCTTC. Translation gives CASSLGLAVNNEQSF.

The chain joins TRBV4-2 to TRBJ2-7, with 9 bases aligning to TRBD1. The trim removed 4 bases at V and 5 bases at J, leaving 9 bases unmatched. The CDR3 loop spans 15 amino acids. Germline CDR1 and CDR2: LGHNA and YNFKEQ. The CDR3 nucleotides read TGTGCCAGCAGCCCTGGGACAGGGCGAGGGAACGAGCAGTACTTC. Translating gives CASSPGTGRGNEQYF.